A single sample gave rise to the 30 T cell receptor beta chains below, sequenced in a study of OX40 agonist ivuxolimab in advanced cancers. Using immunoSEQ multiplex PCR, the repertoire was profiled, and TCRdb retains in-frame clones only, with some absent. The sample lists 95,000 to 100,000 clones, 93% occurring once. The source was CD4+ or CD8+ T cells sorted from blood, collected in a trial of the OX40 agonist ivuxolimab. These receptors came from an adult with an advanced solid tumor such as melanoma, head and neck, liver or kidney cancer.

The rearrangement joins TRBV9 to TRBJ2-7; tentative D call: TRBD2 (6 bases). Trimming shortened V by 4 bases and J by 4 bases, and 6 bases separated the two germline ends. The CDR3 contains 11 residues. Per the germline V gene, CDR1 is SGDLS and CDR2 is YYNGEE. The CDR3 DNA is TGTGCCAGCAGCCGGGGGTACGAGCAGTACTTC. It is translated as CASSRGYEQYF. Looking up the rest from reference TRBV9 and TRBJ2-7 gives the full variable domain: DSGVTQTPKHLITATGQRVTLRCSPRSGDLSVYWYQQSLDQGLQFLIQYYNGEERAKGNILERFSAQQFPDLHSELNLSSLELGDSALYFCASSRGYEQYFGPGTRLTVT.

The chain joins TRBV25-1 to TRBJ2-1; no clear D. The germline V and J ends were trimmed by 6 bases and 8 bases, with 8 bases remaining between them. Germline V lookup: CDR1 MGHDK, CDR2 SYGVNS. The CDR3 extends over 11 amino acids. The CDR3 here is CASSRNYEQFF. Here the CDR3 DNA reads TGTGCCAGCAGCCGTAACTATGAGCAGTTCTTC.

This clone came up once. V gene TRBV9 combines with J gene TRBJ2-1; weak D call: TRBD1 (5 bases). CDR3 length: 15 residues. V lost 0 bases and J lost 5, with 12 bases in between. Germline values: CDR1 SGDLS, CDR2 YYNGEE. The CDR3 DNA sequence: TGTGCCAGCAGCGTAGACCCCGTGGGGCACAATGAGCAGTTCTTC. This codes for CASSVDPVGHNEQFF. The variable domain in full, with the rest retrieved from reference TRBV9 and TRBJ2-1, is DSGVTQTPKHLITATGQRVTLRCSPRSGDLSVYWYQQSLDQGLQFLIQYYNGEERAKGNILERFSAQQFPDLHSELNLSSLELGDSALYFCASSVDPVGHNEQFFGPGTRLTVL.

The chain uses TRBV6-5 and TRBJ2-3; D gene unclear. Germline V gene lookup returns CDR1 MNHEY and CDR2 SVGAGI. Trimming stripped 3 bases from V and 4 bases from J, with 14 bases between. The CDR3 loop spans 15 amino acids. The CDR3 DNA follows: TGTGCCAGCAGTTATAACCCAAGCGCTGCAGATACGCAGTATTTT. Protein sequence: CASSYNPSAADTQYF.

The chain carries TRBV15 and TRBJ1-2, with 8 bases lining up with TRBD1. Germline trimming cut 0 bases from V and 7 bases from J; bases unmatched to any gene: 4. Germline V gene data show CDR1 as LNHNV and CDR2 as YYDKDF (reference sequence). The CDR3 has 14 amino acids. The CDR3 bases are TGTGCCACCAGCAGAGACCGGGACAGGTCTGGCTACACCTTC. Its translation: CATSRDRDRSGYTF.

This clone occurred once. The chain couples TRBV7-2 to TRBJ2-1; 8 nucleotides match TRBD1. Germline trimming cut 5 bases from V and 7 bases from J; bases unmatched to any gene: 10. Germline values: CDR1 SGHTA, CDR2 FQGNSA. The CDR3 has 15 residues. The chain's CDR3 is CASSRDRTGNNEQFF. The DNA for the CDR3 is TGTGCCAGCAGCCGGGACAGGACGGGGAATAATGAGCAGTTCTTC.

The chain carries TRBV11-1 and TRBJ2-6; possible D gene TRBD1, 5 bases. This CDR3 contains 15 residues. The V gene lost 4 bases and the J gene lost 2 bases, with 9 bases spanning the gap. Germline values: CDR1 SGHAT, CDR2 FQDESV (reference sequence). The CDR3 DNA sequence: TGTGCCAGCAGCTCCAGGGCGGCTGGGGCCAACGTCCTGACTTTC. Translating it yields CASSSRAAGANVLTF. Complete variable domain (other parts from reference TRBV11-1 and TRBJ2-6): EAEVAQSPRYKITEKSQAVAFWCDPISGHATLYWYRQILGQGPELLVQFQDESVVDDSQLPKDRFSAERLKGVDSTLKIQPAELGDSAMYLCASSSRAAGANVLTFGAGSRLTVL.

The sample holds one count of this clone. This chain connects TRBV28 to TRBJ2-2, with D uncertain. V shed 4 bases and J shed 1 base, with 1 base lying between them. The CDR3 is made up of 12 amino acids. Germline loops: CDR1 MDHEN, CDR2 SYDVKM. CDR3 protein: CASSWNTGELFF. CDR3 bases: TGTGCCAGCAGTTGGAACACCGGGGAGCTGTTTTTT.

This clone was found once. This rearrangement joins TRBV6-1 to TRBJ2-1; 12 bases map to TRBD2. Germline assignment: CDR1 MNHNS and CDR2 SASEGT. V was pared by 8 bases and J by 0 bases, with 8 bases of the junction left unmatched. The CDR3 spans 17 residues. The CDR3 nucleotides are TGTGCCAGCCGTGGACTAGCGGGGACGGGCTCCTACAATGAGCAGTTCTTC. Translation gives CASRGLAGTGSYNEQFF.

This clone is a singleton in its sample. The chain's CDR3 is CSVRGGNIYEQYF. The CDR3 nucleotides read TGCAGCGTACGAGGGGGGAATATCTACGAGCAGTACTTC. The V gene is TRBV29-1, the J gene TRBJ2-7, with D possibly being TRBD1 or TRBD2 (6 bases each). V lost 6 bases, J lost 3 bases, and 15 bases lay in between. The CDR3 spans 13 residues. The germline V gene encodes CDR1 SQVTM and CDR2 ANQGSEA.

The chain joins TRBV6-5 to TRBJ2-5; D unclear. The CDR3 extends over 13 amino acids. The germline V and J ends were trimmed by 3 bases and 0 bases, with 5 bases remaining between them. CDR1 is MNHEY and CDR2 is SVGAGI in the germline V gene. CDR3 loop: CASSYGYQETQYF. The CDR3 coding sequence is TGTGCCAGCAGTTATGGGTACCAAGAGACCCAGTACTTC.

The chain carries TRBV2 and TRBJ1-5; no clear D gene. The CDR3 sequence is 12 residues long. Trimming shortened V by 5 bases and J by 7 bases, and 9 bases separated the two germline ends. Per germline, CDR1 SNHLY and CDR2 FYNNEI. The DNA of the CDR3 is TGTGCCAGCAGTCCAGACACACAGCCCCAGCATTTT. Amino acids: CASSPDTQPQHF.

V is TRBV5-5 and J is TRBJ1-5; no firm D call. Trimming left V 5 bases short and J 7 bases short, with 19 bases between. Germline V gene sequence: CDR1 SGHKS, CDR2 YYEKEE (reference sequence). The CDR3 consists of 15 residues. The DNA of the CDR3 is TGTGCCAGCAGTCCGGACTTATTCACGAGGCAGCCCCAGCATTTT. The encoded protein is CASSPDLFTRQPQHF. The entire variable domain, with the rest obtained from reference TRBV5-5 and TRBJ1-5, is as follows: DAGVTQSPTHLIKTRGQQVTLRCSPISGHKSVSWYQQVLGQGPQFIFQYYEKEERGRGNFPDRFSARQFPNYSSELNVNALLLGDSALYLCASSPDLFTRQPQHFGDGTRLSIL.

The chain recombines TRBV14 with TRBJ2-1, with D possibly TRBD2 on 5 matching bases. This CDR3 is 15 amino acids long. Germline CDR1 SGHDN, CDR2 FVKESK. V lost 1 base to trimming and J lost 3 bases, with 10 bases between them. The CDR3 coding sequence is TGTGCCAGCAGCCAAGGGTGGAGGTTCTACAATGAGCAGTTCTTC. Protein product: CASSQGWRFYNEQFF.

V usage is TRBV28 and J usage is TRBJ1-6; D is uncertain. The V end lost 3 bases, the J end lost 5 bases, and 2 bases lay between the germline ends. CDR3 length: 12 amino acids. Germline-derived CDR1 and CDR2 are MDHEN and SYDVKM. The CDR3 DNA is TGTGCCAGCAGTTTTAATAATTCACCCCTCCACTTT. Translating it yields CASSFNNSPLHF.

In DNA, the CDR3 is TGTGCCTGGATCGAGACCCAGTACTTC. Residues: CAWIETQYF. The V gene is TRBV30, the J gene TRBJ2-5; D is undetermined. Trimming removed 4 bases at V and 5 bases at J, with 2 bases between. The length of the CDR3 is 9 residues. Germline assignment: CDR1 GTSNPN and CDR2 SVGIG (reference sequence).

The chain carries TRBV25-1 and TRBJ2-1; 9 positions match TRBD2. The CDR3 is 14 amino acids. V was clipped by 6 bases and J by 3 bases; unmatched bases: 3. Germline CDR1 reads MGHDK; CDR2 reads SYGVNS. CDR3 loop: CASRAAGGYNEQFF. CDR3 DNA: TGTGCCAGCAGGGCAGCGGGAGGCTACAATGAGCAGTTCTTC.

The CDR3 reads CAIKPGPNYNEQFF. The DNA for the CDR3 is TGTGCCATTAAACCGGGACCCAACTACAATGAGCAGTTCTTC. V and J are TRBV10-3 and TRBJ2-1, with D perhaps given as TRBD1 or TRBD2 (5 bases each). Trimming removed 9 bases at V and 3 bases at J, with 15 bases between. Germline V CDR1 and CDR2: ENHRY, SYGVKD. The CDR3 loop spans 14 amino acids.

This sequence joins TRBV6-4 and TRBJ1-5; TRBD1 is a possible D gene (5 bases). This CDR3 is 13 amino acids long. Trimming stripped 4 bases from V and 7 bases from J, with 11 bases between. Per germline, CDR1 MRHNA and CDR2 SNTAGT. CDR3 DNA sequence: TGTGCCAGCAGTGTACAGGAGAGACAGCCCCAGCATTTT. This translates into CASSVQERQPQHF.

The chain employs TRBV6-1 and TRBJ1-1; 9 bases match TRBD1. The CDR3 is 16 residues long. Germline V gene data show CDR1 as MNHNS and CDR2 as SASEGT. The ends lost 4 bases at V and 8 bases at J; junction bases unmatched: 14. The CDR3 bases are TGTGCCAGCAGTGGACAGGGGGGTGTCCTCAACGCCGAAGCTTTCTTT. It translates to CASSGQGGVLNAEAFF.

This chain joins TRBV7-3 and TRBJ2-3; D unclear. The CDR3 covers 14 residues. In germline, CDR1 is SGHTA, CDR2 FQGTGA. V dropped 2 bases and J dropped 2 bases, with 8 bases sitting between them. Here the CDR3 DNA reads TGTGCCAGCAGCTTACTTCCCCCCACAGATACGCAGTATTTT. Translated: CASSLLPPTDTQYF.

The rearrangement uses TRBV18 and TRBJ2-5; D is unclear. Per germline, CDR1 KGHSH and CDR2 LQKENI. The CDR3 has 12 amino acids. Trimming stripped 2 bases from V and 3 bases from J, with 4 bases between. This CDR3 reads CASSPEEETQYF. The CDR3 region has the DNA TGTGCCAGCTCACCAGAAGAAGAGACCCAGTACTTC.

The DNA for the CDR3 is TGTGCCAGTAGTTTGGTGACAGGGTTGAACACTGAAGCTTTCTTT. It yields the protein CASSLVTGLNTEAFF. The V and J genes are TRBV19 and TRBJ1-1; TRBD1 aligns across 7 bases. CDR3 length equals 15 residues. With V trimmed by 5 bases and J by 0 bases, 6 bases remained unmatched. Looked up from germline, CDR1 is LNHDA and CDR2 is SQIVND (reference sequence).

This chain connects TRBV6-6 to TRBJ1-1; D is perhaps TRBD1 (5 bases). The germline V gene encodes CDR1 MNHNY and CDR2 SVGAGI (reference sequence). The CDR3 covers 16 residues. V was clipped by 6 bases and J by 1 base, with 18 bases between them. CDR3 amino acids: CASRGAEGTPNTEAFF. CDR3 nucleotides: TGTGCCAGCAGGGGCGCGGAGGGGACGCCGAACACTGAAGCTTTCTTT.

This chain connects TRBV15 to TRBJ1-2; D possibly corresponds to TRBD1 (6 bases). Deletions cut 0 bases from V and 3 bases from J, with 8 bases between. CDR1 and CDR2 from the germline V gene are LNHNV and YYDKDF (reference sequence). The CDR3 loop spans 14 amino acids. CDR3 sequence (DNA): TGTGCCACCAGCAGAGATGAGGGGGACTATGGCTACACCTTC. This translates into CATSRDEGDYGYTF.

This chain joins TRBV7-8 and TRBJ2-5; the D gene is possibly TRBD1 (5 bases). Trimming left V 2 bases short and J 1 base short, with 11 bases between. The CDR3 contains 15 residues. The germline gives CDR1 SGHVS, CDR2 FQNEAQ. As DNA, the CDR3 is TGTGCCAGCAGCTTACAGGGTCTTACCCAAGAGACCCAGTACTTC. Translated, it gives CASSLQGLTQETQYF.

The chain recombines TRBV7-9 with TRBJ2-1; maybe TRBD1 (5 bases). V was shortened by 5 bases and J by 6 bases, with 17 bases between the two germline ends. CDR1 and CDR2 (germline): SEHNR, FQNEAQ (reference sequence). The CDR3 covers 15 residues. CDR3 loop: CASSPKGFRANEQFF. The CDR3 DNA follows: TGTGCCAGCAGCCCGAAGGGGTTTCGGGCCAATGAGCAGTTCTTC. The full variable domain, its missing parts supplied by reference TRBV7-9 and TRBJ2-1, is DTGVSQNPRHKITKRGQNVTFRCDPISEHNRLYWYRQTLGQGPEFLTYFQNEAQLEKSRLLSDRFSAERPKGSFSTLEIQRTEQGDSAMYLCASSPKGFRANEQFFGPGTRLTVL.

V usage is TRBV30 and J usage is TRBJ1-6; D not certain. Trimming took 0 bases from V and 0 from J, leaving 12 bases between them. From germline, CDR1 is GTSNPN and CDR2 SVGIG (reference sequence). This CDR3 spans 17 amino acids. CDR3 loop: CAWSVHRTSSYNSPLHF. Written as DNA, the CDR3 is TGTGCCTGGAGTGTACACCGTACGAGCTCCTATAATTCACCCCTCCACTTT. The whole variable domain, remainder taken from reference TRBV30 and TRBJ1-6, is SQTIHQWPATLVQPVGSPLSLECTVEGTSNPNLYWYRQAAGRGLQLLFYSVGIGQISSEVPQNLSASRPQDRQFILSSKKLLLSDSGFYLCAWSVHRTSSYNSPLHFGNGTRLTVT.

This chain links TRBV6-1 with TRBJ1-1, with 10 bases lining up with TRBD1. The CDR3 consists of 14 residues. Trimming removed 6 bases from V and 1 base from J; junction bases left unmatched: 2. Germline loops: CDR1 MNHNS, CDR2 SASEGT. The CDR3 protein is CASRGQGGNTEAFF. The CDR3, as DNA: TGTGCCAGCAGAGGACAGGGGGGGAACACTGAAGCTTTCTTT.

Only one count was recorded for this clone. The rearrangement uses TRBV13 and TRBJ2-2, with a possible D match to TRBD2 (5 bases). Germline V gives CDR1 PRHDT, CDR2 FYEKMQ (reference sequence). Trimming took off 2 bases at V and 5 bases at J, with 9 bases between the two ends. The CDR3 loop spans 14 amino acids. CDR3 in amino acids: CASSLRGGTGELFF. Here the CDR3 DNA reads TGTGCCAGCAGCTTAAGAGGCGGGACCGGGGAGCTGTTTTTT.